Following are 18 T cell receptor beta chains from one sample sequenced in a study of CD8 T cells in ankylosing spondylitis. Each CDR3 protein gets one entry after TCRdb re-called the 5' RACE reads with MiXCR. The repertoire holds about 250,000 distinct CDR3 sequences, with roughly a third as singletons. The sequenced sample was blood, either unsorted or a sorted T cell fraction (not recorded which). The receptor source for this set is a male donor with ankylosing spondylitis or in good health (not recorded which).

In its sample, this clonotype was seen a few times. J is TRBJ2-7 and V is TRBV6-1; TRBD1 agrees at 7 bases. The CDR3 loop spans 16 amino acids. J gave up 5 bases and V 5 bases, and 15 bases lay outside the gene matches. The V gene's germline CDR1 is MNHNS and CDR2 SASEGT. The CDR3: CASSSLDRARGNEQYF. CDR3 DNA: TGTGCCAGCAGTAGCCTAGACAGGGCCCGAGGGAACGAGCAGTACTTC.

V gene TRBV2 combines with J gene TRBJ2-7, with 8 nucleotides matching TRBD1. The CDR3 runs 15 residues. With V trimmed by 6 bases and J by 4 bases, 11 bases remained unmatched. The V gene's germline CDR1 is SNHLY and CDR2 FYNNEI. CDR3 DNA sequence: TGTGCCAGCAGCCAGACGGACAGGGACGGGTACGAGCAGTACTTC. Amino acid sequence: CASSQTDRDGYEQYF.

The chain combines TRBV12-3 or TRBV12-4 with TRBJ2-3, with D hard to call. V gave up 1 base and J gave up 0 bases, with 14 bases separating them. This CDR3 is 17 amino acids long. The CDR3 spells CASSLGGLSSSTDTQYF. DNA for the CDR3: TGTGCCAGCAGTTTAGGTGGGCTATCATCTAGCACAGATACGCAGTATTTT.

The chain links TRBV12-3 or TRBV12-4 to TRBJ2-2; maybe TRBD2 (6 bases). This CDR3 spans 17 amino acids. The V end lost 6 bases, the J end lost 5 bases, and 22 bases lay between the germline ends. DNA for the CDR3: TGTGCCAGCAGGGGGATCCGCGGCGGGCGGGATACCGGGGAGCTGTTTTTT. This codes for CASRGIRGGRDTGELFF.

This clonotype has more than one count but fewer than ten. For the CDR3, the DNA is TGTGCCAGCAGTTGGCGACAGGGGGCTCCCCTCGAGCAGTACTTC. It encodes CASSWRQGAPLEQYF. This rearrangement joins TRBV12-3 or TRBV12-4 to TRBJ2-7, with 10 bases that match TRBD1. This CDR3 is built from 15 residues. V gave up 4 bases and J gave up 6 bases; unmatched junction bases: 9.

CDR3 region: CSASEAGSRDTQYF. CDR3 DNA sequence: TGCAGTGCTAGCGAGGCGGGGAGCAGGGATACGCAGTATTTT. The rearrangement uses TRBV20-1 and TRBJ2-3; D may be TRBD2 (6 bases). CDR1 and CDR2 (germline): DFQATT, SNEGSKA (reference sequence). CDR3 size: 14 residues. Between the trimmed V and J ends, which lost 3 bases and 6 bases, there was a span of 16 bases.

The V and J genes are TRBV11-2 and TRBJ2-7, with D hard to call. Germline assignment: CDR1 SGHAT and CDR2 FQNNGV. This CDR3 comprises 12 residues. V shed 5 bases and J shed 7 bases, with 12 bases lying between them. The CDR3 loop reads CASSIINDEQYF. The DNA for the CDR3 is TGTGCCAGCAGCATAATTAACGATGAGCAGTACTTC. Together with reference TRBV11-2 and TRBJ2-7, the CDR3 gives the full variable domain: EAGVAQSPRYKIIEKRQSVAFWCNPISGHATLYWYQQILGQGPKLLIQFQNNGVVDDSQLPKDRFSAERLKGVDSTLKIQPAKLEDSAVYLCASSIINDEQYFGPGTRLTVT.

This clonotype came up a few times. The CDR3 spells CSARDRGWADTQYF. The DNA for the CDR3 is TGCAGTGCTAGGGACAGGGGATGGGCAGATACGCAGTATTTT. The rearrangement uses TRBV20-1 and TRBJ2-3; 9 bases fit TRBD1. This CDR3 region has 14 residues. V lost 3 bases to trimming and J lost 4 bases; unmatched junction nucleotides: 5. CDR1 and CDR2 (germline): DFQATT, SNEGSKA (reference sequence).

This clonotype showed up just a few times. The gene calls are TRBV10-3 and TRBJ2-2, with TRBD2 matching 9 bases. CDR3 length: 15 amino acids. In germline, CDR1 is ENHRY, CDR2 SYGVKD. V dropped 8 bases and J dropped 0; count of bases not matched to a gene: 4. The CDR3 nucleotides read TGTGCCATCTCTAGCGGGGCAACGAACACCGGGGAGCTGTTTTTT. This codes for CAISSGATNTGELFF.

This CDR3 is CASSLVVGSGLHF. The CDR3 coding sequence is TGCGCCAGCAGCTTGGTGGTGGGCTCCGGGCTCCACTTT. V usage is TRBV5-1 and J usage is TRBJ1-6; no firm D call. V was trimmed by 0 bases and J by 16 bases, leaving 14 bases between them. CDR1 is SGHRS, CDR2 YFSETQ, per germline. This CDR3 has 13 residues.

The rearrangement joins TRBV10-3 to TRBJ2-1; 11 positions agree with TRBD2. The J segment lost 4 bases and the V segment lost 7 bases, leaving 9 bases of the junction unmatched. The V gene's germline CDR1 is ENHRY and CDR2 SYGVKD. The CDR3 runs to 16 residues. Written as DNA, the CDR3 is TGTGCCATCACGGATAGTTGGACTAGCGGGTACAATGAGCAGTTCTTC. Its protein product is CAITDSWTSGYNEQFF.

CDR3: CASSSRLAPKNIQYF. The CDR3 DNA follows: TGTGCCAGCAGCTCCCGTCTCGCGCCCAAAAACATTCAGTACTTC. The rearrangement links TRBV7-9 to TRBJ2-4, with unresolved D. V lost 4 bases and J 2 bases, leaving 12 bases between the germline ends. The CDR3 runs to 15 residues. CDR1 and CDR2 (germline): SEHNR, FQNEAQ (reference sequence).

This chain uses TRBV10-3 with TRBJ2-3; D is uncertain. V shed 2 bases and J shed 6 bases, with 12 bases lying between them. The CDR3 is 14 residues long. Per the germline V gene, CDR1 is ENHRY and CDR2 is SYGVKD. In DNA form, the CDR3 reads TGTGCCATCAGTGAGCTGGGGTTGAGCGATACGCAGTATTTT. Protein: CAISELGLSDTQYF.

The chain recombines TRBV12-3 or TRBV12-4 with TRBJ2-3; D gene ambiguous. The CDR3 loop spans 16 amino acids. With 3 bases removed from V and 0 bases from J, the gap between germline ends came to 13 bases. The CDR3 sequence is CASSFARPTSTDTQYF. The CDR3 DNA is TGTGCCAGCAGTTTTGCCCGACCGACTAGCACAGATACGCAGTATTTT.

In DNA, the CDR3 is TGCGCCAGCGCACCAGTCCTGGGGTTCTACGAGCAGTACTTC. Its protein product is CASAPVLGFYEQYF. The chain has TRBV5-1 and TRBJ2-7; unclear D gene. This CDR3 region has 14 residues. Looked up from germline, CDR1 is SGHRS and CDR2 is YFSETQ. V lost 7 bases and J 3 bases, leaving 17 bases between the germline ends.

The chain has TRBV12-3 or TRBV12-4 and TRBJ1-2, with TRBD1 as a possible D gene (6 bases). The CDR3 is 15 residues long. Trimming pared 3 bases from V and 0 bases from J, leaving 11 bases between. This CDR3 reads CASSFGRDTNYGYTF. In nucleotides, the CDR3 is TGTGCCAGCAGTTTTGGCCGGGACACTAACTATGGCTACACCTTC.

Only a few counts were recorded for this clonotype. The DNA of the CDR3 is TGTGCCAGCAGTTTAACAGGGGTAGGAGAGCAGTACTTC. It is translated as CASSLTGVGEQYF. The chain links TRBV6-5 to TRBJ2-7; 7 bases fit TRBD1. The germline CDR1 and CDR2 sequences are MNHEY and SVGAGI. The trim removed 4 bases at V and 7 bases at J, leaving 7 bases unmatched. The CDR3 is 13 amino acids.

V is TRBV10-3 and J is TRBJ2-5, with 9 bases lining up with TRBD1. The CDR3 spans 13 residues. In germline, CDR1 is ENHRY, CDR2 SYGVKD. Losses at the gene ends were 6 bases for V and 3 bases for J; bases not matched to a gene: 2. CDR3: CAIRGQGEETQYF. CDR3 nucleotide sequence: TGTGCCATCAGGGGACAGGGCGAAGAGACCCAGTACTTC.